These 23 T cell receptor beta chains came from one sample sequenced in a study of cytomegalovirus exposure and HLA in healthy donors. The PCR ran on 60 Vbeta and 13 Jbeta primers. Method: immunoSEQ multiplex PCR; TCRdb's copy keeps in-frame clones and lacks some. The sample yields about 180,000 clones, approximately 72% seen once. Sequencing was carried out using PBMCs. All receptors derive from a female donor in good health and CMV-seronegative.

This clone was recorded once. V usage is TRBV9 and J usage is TRBJ1-5; D possibly corresponds to TRBD1 (5 bases). Per the germline V gene, CDR1 is SGDLS and CDR2 is YYNGEE. Deletions cut 0 bases from V and 5 bases from J, with 9 bases between. This CDR3 has 14 residues. In DNA form, the CDR3 reads TGTGCCAGCAGCGTAGAGGGGTTAGATCAGCCCCAGCATTTT. Translated, it gives CASSVEGLDQPQHF.

The gene calls are TRBV18 and TRBJ1-4; the D gene is possibly TRBD1 (5 bases). This CDR3 spans 18 amino acids. The germline V gene has CDR1 KGHSH and CDR2 LQKENI. The V and J ends lost 6 bases and 0 bases respectively, with 20 bases between them. As DNA, the CDR3 is TGTGCCAGCTCCCGGGGGGGACTGCTCGACGCAACTAATGAAAAACTGTTTTTT. Its translation: CASSRGGLLDATNEKLFF.

The chain employs TRBV9 and TRBJ2-7; TRBD2 matches 7 bases. Germline CDR1 SGDLS, CDR2 YYNGEE. The V gene end was trimmed by 0 bases and the J gene end by 5 bases; junction bases not matched to a gene: 8. The CDR3 has 15 residues. CDR3 sequence: CASSVGREAPHEQYF. The CDR3 DNA reads TGTGCCAGCAGCGTAGGACGGGAGGCCCCCCACGAGCAGTACTTC. The entire variable domain, with the rest obtained from reference TRBV9 and TRBJ2-7, is as follows: DSGVTQTPKHLITATGQRVTLRCSPRSGDLSVYWYQQSLDQGLQFLIQYYNGEERAKGNILERFSAQQFPDLHSELNLSSLELGDSALYFCASSVGREAPHEQYFGPGTRLTVT.

The V call is TRBV10-3, the J call TRBJ1-2; D perhaps matches TRBD1 (6 bases). The CDR3 spans 14 residues. V gave up 6 bases and J gave up 5 bases, with 16 bases separating them. Germline V CDR1 and CDR2: ENHRY, SYGVKD. The CDR3 DNA follows: TGTGCCATCAGCATTCGACAGGTGGGGTATGGCTACACCTTC. Protein sequence: CAISIRQVGYGYTF.

J is TRBJ2-7 and V is TRBV28; a possible D gene is TRBD1 (6 bases). Trimming pared 6 bases from V and 3 bases from J, leaving 18 bases between. Germline V gives CDR1 MDHEN, CDR2 SYDVKM. The CDR3 extends over 15 amino acids. CDR3 nucleotides: TGTGCCAGCAGAGCCAGGGGTGCAGGGCACTACGAGCAGTACTTC. Protein product: CASRARGAGHYEQYF. Complete variable domain (other parts from reference TRBV28 and TRBJ2-7): DVKVTQSSRYLVKRTGEKVFLECVQDMDHENMFWYRQDPGLGLRLIYFSYDVKMKEKGDIPEGYSVSREKKERFSLILESASTNQTSMYLCASRARGAGHYEQYFGPGTRLTVT.

This clone appeared a few times. The rearrangement uses TRBV30 and TRBJ2-7; 9 bases map to TRBD2. Germline values: CDR1 GTSNPN, CDR2 SVGIG (reference sequence). The CDR3 runs to 13 residues. Trimming cost V 3 bases and J 2 bases; bases outside gene matches: 2. As DNA, the CDR3 is TGTGCCTGGAGGGTAGCGGGGGCCTACGAGCAGTACTTC. It yields the protein CAWRVAGAYEQYF.

The chain couples TRBV18 to TRBJ2-3, with 7 bases identical to TRBD1. The CDR3 sequence is 15 residues long. Germline lookup yields CDR1 KGHSH and CDR2 LQKENI. Losses at the gene ends were 2 bases for V and 2 bases for J; bases not matched to a gene: 4. CDR3 in DNA: TGTGCCAGCTCACCAACAGGGGCGAACACAGATACGCAGTATTTT. This encodes CASSPTGANTDTQYF.

The J gene is TRBJ2-7, the V gene TRBV15; 7 nucleotides agree with TRBD1. Germline CDR1 reads LNHNV; CDR2 reads YYDKDF (reference sequence). The J segment lost 4 bases and the V segment lost 1 base, leaving 10 bases of the junction unmatched. The CDR3 totals 16 residues. Here the CDR3 DNA reads TGTGCCACCAGCAGAGGGATCGACAGGGTGATGTACGAGCAGTACTTC. It encodes CATSRGIDRVMYEQYF.

The CDR3 bases are TGCGCCAGCAGCCAAGATTTGGTCCTGGCAGCGTATGGCTACACCTTC. Amino acids: CASSQDLVLAAYGYTF. V gene TRBV4-3 combines with J gene TRBJ1-2; no definite D call. CDR3 length equals 16 residues. Germline assignment: CDR1 LGHNA and CDR2 YSLEER. V gave up 0 bases and J gave up 5 bases, with 16 bases separating them.

The gene calls are TRBV11-2 and TRBJ2-1; D unresolved. The CDR3 spans 14 residues. The ends were cut back, 5 bases at V and 5 bases at J, with 13 bases in the middle. The germline CDR1 and CDR2 sequences are SGHAT and FQNNGV. The CDR3: CASSPRRGNNEQFF. DNA for the CDR3: TGTGCCAGCAGCCCCCGGCGAGGTAACAATGAGCAGTTCTTC.

The chain joins TRBV9 to TRBJ2-1; TRBD2 is a possible D gene (5 bases). The germline gives CDR1 SGDLS, CDR2 YYNGEE. The CDR3 runs 16 residues. V lost 2 bases and J lost 0, with 12 bases in between. The CDR3 loop reads CASSVRGLNSYNEQFF. CDR3 bases: TGTGCCAGCAGCGTGAGAGGGCTGAACTCCTACAATGAGCAGTTCTTC. Full variable domain (remainder filled in from reference TRBV9 and TRBJ2-1): DSGVTQTPKHLITATGQRVTLRCSPRSGDLSVYWYQQSLDQGLQFLIQYYNGEERAKGNILERFSAQQFPDLHSELNLSSLELGDSALYFCASSVRGLNSYNEQFFGPGTRLTVL.

The chain employs TRBV19 and TRBJ1-1; D may be TRBD1 (5 bases). This CDR3 spans 13 amino acids. V dropped 4 bases and J dropped 1 base, with 7 bases sitting between them. Germline V gene data show CDR1 as LNHDA and CDR2 as SQIVND (reference sequence). CDR3 sequence (DNA): TGTGCCAGTAGTACAGGGAAGAACACTGAAGCTTTCTTT. Translated, it gives CASSTGKNTEAFF.

V usage is TRBV7-6 and J usage is TRBJ2-7; possible D gene TRBD2, 6 bases. In germline, CDR1 is SGHVS, CDR2 FNYEAQ. The ends were cut back, 5 bases at V and 3 bases at J, with 11 bases in the middle. This CDR3 has 13 amino acids. Here the CDR3 reads CASSGGVGYEQYF. For the CDR3, the DNA is TGTGCCAGCAGCGGCGGGGTAGGCTACGAGCAGTACTTC.

The chain links TRBV2 to TRBJ2-7; the D gene is possibly TRBD2 (5 bases). This CDR3 spans 13 amino acids. Germline CDR1 is SNHLY and CDR2 is FYNNEI. The V gene lost 3 bases and the J gene lost 7 bases, with 13 bases spanning the gap. The CDR3 sequence: CASSEGLWEEQYF. The CDR3 nucleotides read TGTGCCAGCAGTGAGGGCCTTTGGGAGGAGCAGTACTTC.

The chain links TRBV7-2 to TRBJ1-5; weak D call: TRBD1 (6 bases). Trimming removed 5 bases from V and 7 bases from J, with 12 bases in between. CDR3 length equals 13 residues. CDR1 SGHTA and CDR2 FQGNSA come from the germline V gene. The CDR3 spells CASSKQGGQPQHF. The DNA of the CDR3 is TGTGCCAGCAGCAAACAGGGTGGGCAGCCCCAGCATTTT.

The gene calls are TRBV4-1 and TRBJ2-7, with D uncertain. V was pared by 1 base and J by 0 bases, with 7 bases between. Per the germline V gene, CDR1 is MGHRA and CDR2 is YSYEKL. The CDR3 is made up of 14 amino acids. CDR3 nucleotide sequence: TGCGCCAGCAGCCAAGCTGCCGGCTCCTACGAGCAGTACTTC. This codes for CASSQAAGSYEQYF.

This clone was seen a single time. The chain links TRBV18 to TRBJ1-5; no reliable D call. V was trimmed by 3 bases and J by 7 bases, leaving 7 bases between them. The germline V gene encodes CDR1 KGHSH and CDR2 LQKENI. The CDR3 covers 12 residues. CDR3 nucleotide sequence: TGTGCCAGCTCACCCGAGGGACAGCCCCAGCATTTT. Amino acids: CASSPEGQPQHF.

The chain employs TRBV11-1 and TRBJ1-6, with D maybe TRBD1 (5 bases). Per the germline V gene, CDR1 is SGHAT and CDR2 is FQDESV (reference sequence). Deletions cut 5 bases from V and 6 bases from J, with 14 bases between. The CDR3 has 15 amino acids. The CDR3, as DNA: TGTGCCAGCAGCGGCGACAGACTAGCTAATTCACCCCTCCACTTT. Translated, it gives CASSGDRLANSPLHF. The full variable domain, rest sourced from reference TRBV11-1 and TRBJ1-6, is EAEVAQSPRYKITEKSQAVAFWCDPISGHATLYWYRQILGQGPELLVQFQDESVVDDSQLPKDRFSAERLKGVDSTLKIQPAELGDSAMYLCASSGDRLANSPLHFGNGTRLTVT.

The CDR3 here is CASSPGLNRGNIQYF. For the CDR3, the DNA is TGTGCCAGCAGCCCAGGACTCAACAGGGGAAACATTCAGTACTTC. The chain has TRBV5-4 and TRBJ2-4, with TRBD1 matching over 7 bases. The V and J ends lost 4 bases and 6 bases, in that order; junction bases with no gene match: 10. The CDR3 loop spans 15 amino acids. Germline lookup yields CDR1 SGHNT and CDR2 YYREEE (reference sequence).

A single count supports this clone. In DNA, the CDR3 is TGTGCCAGCAGCGGCCGGCCTGGGACAGGGGCTCCCTACGAGCAGTACTTC. Amino acids: CASSGRPGTGAPYEQYF. The chain employs TRBV9 and TRBJ2-5; 10 nucleotides line up with TRBD1. The J call is doubtful: the DNA matches TRBJ2-7 better. Germline-derived CDR1 and CDR2 are SGDLS and YYNGEE. CDR3 length: 17 amino acids.

A word on this clone: The junction differs from germline at one of its ends, possibly a read error. The rearrangement links TRBV7-7 to TRBJ2-3; TRBD2 agrees at 8 bases. Germline V gene sequence: CDR1 SSHAT, CDR2 FNYEAQ (reference sequence). The CDR3 has 15 amino acids. The CDR3 coding sequence is TGTGCTAGCAGCTTAGGGACTAGTTTCACAGATACGCAGTATTTT. It encodes CASSLGTSFTDTQYF.

This clone was seen only a few times. The chain couples TRBV6-6 to TRBJ2-6; 7 bases agree with TRBD1. There are 15 residues in the CDR3. Germline assignment: CDR1 MNHNY and CDR2 SVGAGI (reference sequence). Trimming removed 6 bases from V and 4 bases from J; junction bases left unmatched: 6. In nucleotides, the CDR3 is TGTGCCAGCAGAGATCAGGGGGACGGGGCCAACGTCCTGACTTTC. This codes for CASRDQGDGANVLTF.

The V gene is TRBV5-1, the J gene TRBJ2-3; D not certain. This CDR3 is built from 12 residues. Germline V gives CDR1 SGHRS, CDR2 YFSETQ. V was pared by 3 bases and J by 2 bases, with 4 bases between. CDR3: CASSSYTDTQYF. CDR3 nucleotides: TGCGCCAGCAGCTCCTACACAGATACGCAGTATTTT. Variable domain in full (rest from reference TRBV5-1 and TRBJ2-3): KAGVTQTPRYLIKTRGQQVTLSCSPISGHRSVSWYQQTPGQGLQFLFEYFSETQRNKGNFPGRFSGRQFSNSRSEMNVSTLELGDSALYLCASSSYTDTQYFGPGTRLTVL.